The 3 T cell receptor beta chains given below trace back to one sample, sequenced in a study of blood T cell repertoires in COVID-19. Libraries were prepared by immunoSEQ multiplex PCR; TCRdb keeps only in-frame clonotypes and omits some of them. The top ten clones hold 1.7% of a sample with roughly 290,000 clones, 90% of them seen once. Sequenced: PBMCs or T cells enriched from blood (not recorded which). These receptors came from a woman aged 18-35 years with acute COVID-19.

This chain links TRBV4-1 with TRBJ2-7; no firm D call. This CDR3 region has 15 residues. The V gene's germline CDR1 is MGHRA and CDR2 YSYEKL. V was shortened by 0 bases and J by 3 bases, with 12 bases between the two germline ends. CDR3: CASSQDRSGLYEQYF. CDR3 nucleotide sequence: TGCGCCAGCAGCCAAGATCGAAGTGGCCTCTACGAGCAGTACTTC.

The genes are TRBV28 and TRBJ1-1, with TRBD1 matching 7 bases. V gave up 5 bases and J gave up 4 bases; unmatched junction bases: 4. The germline V gene encodes CDR1 MDHEN and CDR2 SYDVKM. The CDR3 consists of 13 residues. The CDR3 sequence: CASSVTGSTEAFF. CDR3 DNA sequence: TGTGCCAGCAGTGTGACAGGGAGCACTGAAGCTTTCTTT.

The CDR3 nucleotides are TGCGCCAGCAGGGCACTAGCGGGAGCGGGGGCGAACACCGGGGAGCTGTTTTTT. Protein: CASRALAGAGANTGELFF. The rearrangement joins TRBV5-1 to TRBJ2-2, with 11 nucleotides matching TRBD2. This CDR3 region has 18 residues. Germline values: CDR1 SGHRS, CDR2 YFSETQ. V dropped 5 bases and J dropped 0; count of bases not matched to a gene: 9.